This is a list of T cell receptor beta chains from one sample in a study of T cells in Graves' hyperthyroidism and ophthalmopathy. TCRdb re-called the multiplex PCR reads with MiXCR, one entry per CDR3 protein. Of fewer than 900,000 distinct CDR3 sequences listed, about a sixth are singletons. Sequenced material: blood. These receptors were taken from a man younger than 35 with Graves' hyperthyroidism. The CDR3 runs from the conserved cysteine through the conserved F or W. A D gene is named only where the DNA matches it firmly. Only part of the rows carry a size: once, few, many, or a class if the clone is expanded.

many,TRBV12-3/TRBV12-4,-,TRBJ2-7,CASSFEDGSYEQYF,TGTGCCAGCAGTTTTGAGGACGGCTCCTACGAGCAGTACTTC
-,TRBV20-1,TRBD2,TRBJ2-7,CSARGLADHYEQYF,TGCAGTGCTAGAGGTCTAGCGGACCACTACGAGCAGTACTTC
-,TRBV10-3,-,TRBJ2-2,CAIQNTGELFF,TGTGCCATCCAGAACACCGGGGAGCTGTTTTTT
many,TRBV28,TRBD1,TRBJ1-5,CASSAGQVGNQPQHF,TGTGCCAGCAGTGCAGGACAGGTGGGCAATCAGCCCCAGCATTTT
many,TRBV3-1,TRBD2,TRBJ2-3,CASRGLHGTDTQYF,TGTGCCAGCCGGGGACTACACGGCACAGATACGCAGTATTTT
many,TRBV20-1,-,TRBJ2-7,CSARNSSYEQYF,TGCAGTGCTAGGAACAGCTCCTACGAGCAGTACTTC
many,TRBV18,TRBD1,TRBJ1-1,CASSREGQAATEAFF,TGTGCCAGCTCACGAGAAGGACAGGCAGCGACTGAAGCTTTCTTT
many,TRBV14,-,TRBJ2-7,CASSQGPGPEQYF,TGTGCCAGCAGCCAAGGTCCGGGACCCGAGCAGTACTTC
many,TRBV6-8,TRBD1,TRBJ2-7,CASSLPPGQSYEQYF,TGTGCCAGCAGTCTACCTCCGGGACAGTCCTACGAGCAGTACTTC
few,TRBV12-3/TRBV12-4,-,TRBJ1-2,CASSHGGTYGYTF,TGTGCCAGCAGTCATGGGGGTACCTATGGCTACACCTTC
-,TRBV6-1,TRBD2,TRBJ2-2,CASRGGLSTGELFF,TGTGCCAGTCGGGGGGGGCTGAGTACCGGGGAGCTGTTTTTT
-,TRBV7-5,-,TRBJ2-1,CISAGSPGTSGRKNNEQFF,TGTATCTCTGCCGGATCGCCAGGGACTAGCGGGAGGAAAAACAATGAGCAGTTCTTC
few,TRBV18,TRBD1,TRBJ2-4,CASSLTGTGSKNIQYF,TGTGCCAGCTCACTTACCGGGACAGGGTCCAAAAACATTCAGTACTTC
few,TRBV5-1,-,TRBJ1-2,CASSLVGIGGYTF,TGCGCCAGCAGCTTGGTAGGGATTGGAGGCTACACCTTC
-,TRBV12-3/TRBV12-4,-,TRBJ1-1,CASGLVGNTEAFF,TGTGCCAGCGGTTTAGTGGGGAACACTGAAGCTTTCTTT
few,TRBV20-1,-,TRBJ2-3,CSARTGLDRKADTQYF,TGCAGTGCCAGAACGGGCCTGGACCGAAAGGCCGATACGCAGTATTTT
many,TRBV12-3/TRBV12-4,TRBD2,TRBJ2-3,CASSLNGREDTQYF,TGTGCCAGCAGTTTAAACGGGAGGGAAGATACGCAGTATTTT
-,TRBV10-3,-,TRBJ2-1,CAISVSGYNEQFF,TGTGCCATCAGTGTAAGCGGCTACAATGAGCAGTTCTTC
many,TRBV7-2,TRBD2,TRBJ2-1,CASSFRLAGSDEQFF,TGTGCCAGCAGCTTCCGACTAGCGGGAAGCGATGAGCAGTTCTTC
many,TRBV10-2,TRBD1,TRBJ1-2,CASSIRDRGYGYTF,TGCGCCAGCAGCATCCGGGACAGGGGGTATGGCTACACCTTC
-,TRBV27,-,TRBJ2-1,CASSLKRPSSYNEQFF,TGTGCCAGCAGTTTAAAGCGCCCGAGCTCCTACAATGAGCAGTTCTTC
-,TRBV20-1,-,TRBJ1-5,CSARSINSNQPQHF,TGCAGTGCTAGGTCCATTAATAGCAATCAGCCCCAGCATTTT
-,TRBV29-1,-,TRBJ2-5,CSVDRAEGYQETQYF,TGCAGCGTTGACAGGGCGGAGGGGTACCAAGAGACCCAGTACTTC
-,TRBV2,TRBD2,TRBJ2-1,CASSEAGLAGGSYNEQFF,TGTGCCAGCAGTGAAGCGGGACTAGCAGGGGGCTCCTACAATGAGCAGTTCTTC
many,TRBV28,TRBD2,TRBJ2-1,CATTLAGGGSSYNEQFF,TGTGCCACCACTCTAGCGGGAGGGGGGAGCTCCTACAATGAGCAGTTCTTC
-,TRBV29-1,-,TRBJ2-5,CSVAQGSGETQYF,TGCAGCGTTGCACAGGGATCGGGAGAGACCCAGTACTTC
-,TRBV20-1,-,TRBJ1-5,CSAHQGLNQPQHF,TGCAGTGCTCATCAGGGGCTAAACCAGCCCCAGCATTTT
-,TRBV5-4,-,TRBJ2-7,CASSTQPGPGYEQYF,TGTGCCAGCAGCACCCAGCCGGGTCCCGGCTACGAGCAGTACTTC
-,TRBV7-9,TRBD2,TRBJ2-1,CASSPGSGGAYNEQFF,TGTGCCAGCAGCCCTGGTAGCGGGGGGGCCTACAATGAGCAGTTCTTC
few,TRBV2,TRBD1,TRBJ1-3,CASSLQGNSGNTIYF,TGTGCCAGCAGTTTACAGGGGAACTCTGGAAACACCATATATTTT
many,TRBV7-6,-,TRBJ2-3,CASSLRTRGTDTQYF,TGTGCCAGCAGCCTCAGGACCAGGGGCACAGATACGCAGTATTTT
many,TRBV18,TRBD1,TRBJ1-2,CASSPYGTGGDGYTF,TGTGCCAGCTCACCCTACGGGACAGGGGGCGATGGCTACACCTTC
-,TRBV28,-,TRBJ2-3,CASSLNQGRTDTQYF,TGTGCCAGCAGTTTAAATCAGGGGCGGACAGATACGCAGTATTTT
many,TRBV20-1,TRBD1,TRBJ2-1,CSAIVGQPYRSYNEQFF,TGCAGTGCTATTGTGGGACAGCCTTATCGCTCCTACAATGAGCAGTTCTTC
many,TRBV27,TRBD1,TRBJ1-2,CASSRGQSYGYTF,TGTGCCAGCAGTCGGGGACAGTCCTATGGCTACACCTTC
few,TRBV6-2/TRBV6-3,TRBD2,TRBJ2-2,CASRTPSLIAGGLIGELFF,TGTGCCAGCAGAACACCCTCGCTCATAGCGGGAGGGTTGATCGGGGAGCTGTTTTTT
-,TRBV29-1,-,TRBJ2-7,CSPGPRPYEQYF,TGCAGCCCGGGACCACGTCCCTACGAGCAGTACTTC
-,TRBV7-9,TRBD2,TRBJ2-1,CASSLVSGAYNEQFF,TGTGCCAGCAGCTTAGTCAGCGGGGCCTACAATGAGCAGTTCTTC
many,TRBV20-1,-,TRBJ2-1,CSVLETRRNEQFF,TGCAGTGTACTCGAGACTAGGAGGAATGAGCAGTTCTTC
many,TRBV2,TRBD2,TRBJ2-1,CASSDSPSGSSYNEQFF,TGTGCCAGCAGTGACTCACCTAGCGGGAGCTCCTACAATGAGCAGTTCTTC
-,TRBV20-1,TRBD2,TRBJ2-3,CSARDHGRGSTDTQYF,TGCAGTGCTAGAGATCATGGGCGGGGGTCCACAGATACGCAGTATTTT
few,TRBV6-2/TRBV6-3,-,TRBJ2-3,CASSTRIPDTQYF,TGTGCCAGCAGTACACGGATACCAGATACGCAGTATTTT
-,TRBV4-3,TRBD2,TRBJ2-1,CASRHSLRTSRYNEQFF,TGCGCCAGCAGACACTCGCTTAGGACTAGCCGCTACAATGAGCAGTTCTTC
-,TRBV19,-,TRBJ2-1,CASSNLAWDEQFF,TGTGCCAGTAGTAACCTAGCGTGGGATGAGCAGTTCTTC
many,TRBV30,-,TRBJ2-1,CAWTRKAVGEQFF,TGTGCCTGGACCCGGAAAGCCGTGGGTGAGCAGTTCTTC
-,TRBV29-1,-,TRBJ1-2,CSVGGRFMGVHGYTF,TGCAGCGTTGGGGGCCGCTTCATGGGAGTCCATGGCTACACCTTC
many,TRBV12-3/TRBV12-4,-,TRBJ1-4,CASSPRTGLQRSEKLFF,TGTGCCAGCAGTCCCAGGACCGGCCTCCAGAGGTCAGAAAAACTGTTTTTT
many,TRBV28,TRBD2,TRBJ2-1,CASSLSGLAGRGEQFF,TGTGCCAGCAGTTTATCGGGACTAGCGGGAAGGGGTGAGCAGTTCTTC
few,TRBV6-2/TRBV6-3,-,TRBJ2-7,CASSRSGAPFSEQYF,TGTGCCAGCAGCCGTTCGGGGGCCCCCTTCTCCGAGCAGTACTTC
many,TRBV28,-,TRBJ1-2,CASSEAGQGRFGYTF,TGTGCCAGCAGCGAAGCTGGGCAGGGCCGGTTTGGCTACACCTTC
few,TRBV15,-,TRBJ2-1,CATSVREYNEQFF,TGTGCCACCAGCGTCAGAGAGTACAATGAGCAGTTCTTC
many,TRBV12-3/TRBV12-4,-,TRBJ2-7,CASSTMYEQYF,TGTGCCAGCAGTACGATGTACGAGCAGTACTTC
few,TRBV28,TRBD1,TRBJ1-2,CASSFPTDRANHHYGYTF,TGTGCCAGCAGTTTCCCGACCGACAGGGCTAACCATCACTATGGCTACACCTTC